The sequence of this T cell receptor (beta chain) was determined in a study of CD8+CD57+ T cells in acquired aplastic anemia. Study context: Recorded DNA amounts for sorted CD4+ and CD8+ cells had an average of around 3.5 ug. Broader study findings: Statistical testing detected no significant gap in CD8+ Simpson's diversity between patients and controls.

Points on this clonotype: What it binds is not known.

TCR beta VDJ and CDR3 profiling used genomic DNA as template. In TCRdb, the reads were re-called with MiXCR into one record per CDR3 protein. This table has roughly 250,000 distinct CDR3 sequences, approximately 86% appearing once. The CDR3 is 15 residues long. Germline V gene lookup returns CDR1 SQVTM and CDR2 ANQGSEA. The J segment lost 4 bases and the V segment lost 6 bases, leaving 9 bases of the junction unmatched. Patients chosen for sequencing had shown CD8+CD57+ cell expansion by flow cytometry. The sequence was obtained from a human donor with aplastic anemia. This chain links TRBV29-1 with TRBJ2-1; 10 bases are a match to TRBD2. The sequenced material came from sorted CD4+, CD8+, or CD8+CD57+ T cells (not recorded which) from PBMCs. The CDR3 sequence is CSVAVLAGEYNEQFF. CDR3 DNA: TGCAGCGTCGCAGTCCTAGCGGGAGAGTACAATGAGCAGTTCTTC.